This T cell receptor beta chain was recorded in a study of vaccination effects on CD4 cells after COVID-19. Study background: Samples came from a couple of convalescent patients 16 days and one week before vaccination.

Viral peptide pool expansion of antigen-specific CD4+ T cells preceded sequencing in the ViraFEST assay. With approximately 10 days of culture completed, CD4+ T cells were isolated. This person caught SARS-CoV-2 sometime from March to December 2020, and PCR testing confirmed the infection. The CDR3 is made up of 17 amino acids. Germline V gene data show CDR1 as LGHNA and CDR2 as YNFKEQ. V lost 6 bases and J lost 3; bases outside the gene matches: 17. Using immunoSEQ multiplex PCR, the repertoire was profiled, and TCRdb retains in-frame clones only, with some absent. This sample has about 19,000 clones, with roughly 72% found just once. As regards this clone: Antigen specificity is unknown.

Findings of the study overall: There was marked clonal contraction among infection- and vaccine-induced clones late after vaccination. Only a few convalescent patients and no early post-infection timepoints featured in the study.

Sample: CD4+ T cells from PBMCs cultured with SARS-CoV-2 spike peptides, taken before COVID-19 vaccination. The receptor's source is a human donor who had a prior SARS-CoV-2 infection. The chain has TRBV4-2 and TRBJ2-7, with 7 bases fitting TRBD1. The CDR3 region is CASRSRQGPTGYYEQYF. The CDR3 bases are TGTGCCAGCAGATCAAGACAGGGACCTACCGGATACTACGAGCAGTACTTC.